This T cell receptor beta chain was sequenced during a study of radiotherapy plus CTLA-4 blockade in lung cancer. Study conclusions and caveats: Alongside interferon-beta, early blood T cell clone dynamics were reportedly the best predictor of response.

Participants had chemo-refractory metastatic non-small-cell lung cancer and were treated with focal radiation plus ipilimumab CTLA-4 blockade. Libraries were prepared by immunoSEQ multiplex PCR; TCRdb keeps only in-frame clonotypes and omits some of them. The table lists just over 60,000 clones, approximately 77% of them singletons, with around 4.8% in the top ten. Between the trimmed V and J ends, which lost 6 bases and 11 bases, there was a span of 14 bases. Germline CDR1 is SNHLY and CDR2 is FYNNEI. CDR3 length: 12 residues. This clone was recorded once. Antigen specificity is unknown. The sequenced sample was peripheral blood, obtained from a patient treated with radiotherapy plus ipilimumab. V usage is TRBV2 and J usage is TRBJ1-5, with D possibly matching TRBD1 (5 bases). The receptor was derived from a human donor with non-small cell lung cancer who had a complete response to radiotherapy plus ipilimumab. The CDR3 nucleotides are TGTGCCAGCAGGACTGACGGGGGGTCCCAGCATTTT. It yields the protein CASRTDGGSQHF. Looking up the rest from reference TRBV2 and TRBJ1-5 gives the full variable domain: EPEVTQTPSHQVTQMGQEVILRCVPISNHLYFYWYRQILGQKVEFLVSFYNNEISEKSEIFDDQFSVERPDGSNFTLKIRSTKLEDSAMYFCASRTDGGSQHFGDGTRLSIL.